This T cell receptor beta chain was observed in a study of molecular identifiers for immune sequencing clone quantification. Findings and caveats of the study: The study reportedly detected spiked Jurkat TCR RNA from one cell among about 1 million naive cells.

This clonotype showed up many times. Its antigen is unknown. RNA fractions of 10%, 30% or 50% and about 19,000 to 1,000,000 sorted cells were the source of naive CD8 libraries. A CD8+CD4-CCR7+CD45RA+ phenotype served as the sorting definition for naive CD8 T cells. With listed TCR primers and previously described methods, bulk TCR libraries were prepared. TCRdb reanalysed the PCR reads using MiXCR and keeps one entry per CDR3 protein. The sample gives over 550,000 distinct CDR3 sequences, roughly 25% of which show up once; approximately 0.75% is in the top ten. The sequence was collected from a human donor in good health. Some libraries in this study had Jurkat cell RNA spiked in. Specimen: naive CD8+ T cells from blood, with Jurkat cell RNA spiked in. Noted subset: FACS-sorted CD8+CD4-CCR7+CD45RA+ naive T cells.

CDR3 region: CASGPGQGPYEQFF. The CDR3 region has the DNA TGCGCCAGCGGACCGGGACAGGGCCCCTATGAGCAGTTCTTC. The chain recombines TRBV4-3 with TRBJ2-1, with 9 bases matching TRBD1. There are 14 residues in the CDR3. V dropped 8 bases and J dropped 8; count of bases not matched to a gene: 10. The germline CDR1 and CDR2 sequences are LGHNA and YSLEER.